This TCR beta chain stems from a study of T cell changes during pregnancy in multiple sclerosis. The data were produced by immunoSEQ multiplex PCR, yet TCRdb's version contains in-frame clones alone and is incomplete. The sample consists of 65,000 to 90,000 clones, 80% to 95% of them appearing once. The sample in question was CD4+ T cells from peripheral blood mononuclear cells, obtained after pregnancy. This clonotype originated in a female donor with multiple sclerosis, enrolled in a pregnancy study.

This CDR3 reads CASSSRLAGEKNIQYF. The DNA for the CDR3 is TGTGCCAGCAGCTCCCGACTAGCGGGAGAGAAGAACATTCAGTACTTC. V gene TRBV7-2 combines with J gene TRBJ2-4; 12 bases agree with TRBD2. The length of the CDR3 is 16 residues. The germline CDR1 and CDR2 sequences are SGHTA and FQGNSA. J lost 7 bases, V lost 4 bases, and 8 bases had no gene match. The full variable domain, with the rest looked up from reference TRBV7-2 and TRBJ2-4, is GAGVSQSPSNKVTEKGKDVELRCDPISGHTALYWYRQSLGQGLEFLIYFQGNSAPDKSGLPSDRFSAERTGGSVSTLTIQRTQQEDSAVYLCASSSRLAGEKNIQYFGAGTRLSVL.